This entry lists 28 T cell receptor beta chains sequenced from one sample in a study of blood T cell repertoires in COVID-19 (TCRdb year 2020). The protocol used for the library was the immunoSEQ multiplex PCR assay. Drawn from immuneACCESS, this table holds only the in-frame rearrangements with V and J called that TCRdb kept. Clones are partly lost; checked studies trace under half to an unresolved V gene and leave the rest unexplained. The sample profile shows 200,000 to 300,000 clones; more than 80% of them were found once. Less than 6.5% of the sample is held by the ten biggest clonotypes. Sequencing was done on a sample of peripheral blood. The receptors here all came from a human donor in a cohort sampled during active COVID-19.

The chain links TRBV19 to TRBJ2-5, with D perhaps matching TRBD1 (5 bases). CDR3 size: 16 residues. Trimming cost V 5 bases and J 5 bases, with 21 bases left between them. Germline V CDR1 and CDR2: LNHDA, SQIVND (reference sequence). The CDR3 region has the DNA TGTGCCAGTAGTGAAGCAGGGCAATTAATAATCGAGACCCAGTACTTC. It specifies CASSEAGQLIIETQYF. Full variable domain (outside the CDR3, taken from reference TRBV19 and TRBJ2-5): DGGITQSPKYLFRKEGQNVTLSCEQNLNHDAMYWYRQDPGQGLRLIYYSQIVNDFQKGDIAEGYSVSREKKESFPLTVTSAQKNPTAFYLCASSEAGQLIIETQYFGPGTRLLVL.

This clone has only a few counts. V usage is TRBV12-3 or TRBV12-4 and J usage is TRBJ2-7, with D possibly matching TRBD1 (5 bases). This CDR3 comprises 13 residues. With 4 bases removed from V and 4 bases from J, the gap between germline ends came to 11 bases. The CDR3 bases are TGTGCCAGCAGTTCCCCCGACAGATACGAGCAGTACTTC. It encodes CASSSPDRYEQYF.

V and J are TRBV18 and TRBJ1-3; the D gene is possibly TRBD1 (5 bases). Germline loops: CDR1 KGHSH, CDR2 LQKENI. The CDR3 is made up of 18 amino acids. V was cut by 3 bases and J by 0 bases, with 18 bases left in between. CDR3 protein: CASSPLPNGGSSGNTIYF. Here the CDR3 DNA reads TGTGCCAGCTCACCTCTCCCAAACGGGGGGAGCTCTGGAAACACCATATATTTT. The full variable domain, completed using reference TRBV18 and TRBJ1-3, is NAGVMQNPRHLVRRRGQEARLRCSPMKGHSHVYWYRQLPEEGLKFMVYLQKENIIDESGMPKERFSAEFPKEGPSILRIQQVVRGDSAAYFCASSPLPNGGSSGNTIYFGEGSWLTVV.

The chain couples TRBV9 to TRBJ1-4, with D tentatively TRBD1 (5 bases). This CDR3 comprises 14 residues. Germline CDR1 reads SGDLS; CDR2 reads YYNGEE. Trimming removed 2 bases from V and 8 bases from J, with 13 bases in between. The CDR3 DNA sequence: TGTGCCAGCAGCGTTGGGGCAGAACTCGAAAAACTGTTTTTT. Translated: CASSVGAELEKLFF.

This clone was seen repeatedly, ten times or more. V gene TRBV24-1 combines with J gene TRBJ2-2, with D perhaps TRBD2 (5 bases). This CDR3 has 15 residues. CDR1 KGHDR and CDR2 SFDVKD come from the germline V gene. Trimming took off 5 bases at V and 0 bases at J, with 9 bases between the two ends. The CDR3 DNA sequence: TGTGCCACCAGTGGGTGGACTGCGAACACCGGGGAGCTGTTTTTT. Its translation is CATSGWTANTGELFF.

The rearrangement uses TRBV19 and TRBJ1-2, with D uncertain. With 3 bases removed from V and 12 bases from J, the gap between germline ends came to 23 bases. The germline gives CDR1 LNHDA, CDR2 SQIVND (reference sequence). CDR3 size: 15 residues. In DNA form, the CDR3 reads TGTGCCAGTAGTATCCCCGGGTCACGAAGATCCCCCCACACCTTC. It codes for CASSIPGSRRSPHTF.

V gene TRBV6-4 combines with J gene TRBJ1-1; TRBD1 aligns across 8 bases. The CDR3 covers 14 residues. V gave up 5 bases and J gave up 0 bases; unmatched junction bases: 2. In germline, CDR1 is MRHNA, CDR2 SNTAGT. CDR3 protein: CASSPDRVNTEAFF. DNA of the CDR3: TGTGCCAGCAGTCCGGACAGGGTGAACACTGAAGCTTTCTTT.

The chain joins TRBV10-3 to TRBJ2-7; TRBD1 is a possible D gene (7 bases). The germline V and J ends were trimmed by 3 bases and 0 bases, with 15 bases remaining between them. From germline, CDR1 is ENHRY and CDR2 SYGVKD. This CDR3 contains 16 residues. The CDR3 loop reads CAISDFPGDSSYEQYF. In DNA form, the CDR3 reads TGTGCCATCAGTGACTTCCCGGGGGACAGCTCCTACGAGCAGTACTTC.

DNA for the CDR3: TGTGCCATCAGTGAAGCCTTGTCCGGCTCTGGGGCCAACGTCCTGACTTTC. Translating it yields CAISEALSGSGANVLTF. The rearrangement uses TRBV10-3 and TRBJ2-6; no clear D. The CDR3 has 17 amino acids. V was pared by 3 bases and J by 0 bases, with 12 bases between. Germline V lookup: CDR1 ENHRY, CDR2 SYGVKD.

The rearrangement joins TRBV5-6 to TRBJ2-3, with 12 bases that match TRBD2. The CDR3 loop spans 16 amino acids. Germline CDR1 reads SGHDT; CDR2 reads YYEEEE. V trimming: 4 bases; J trimming: 1 base; junction bases outside the gene matches: 4. This chain's CDR3 is CASSLGLAGRTDTQYF. DNA for the CDR3: TGTGCCAGCAGCCTTGGACTAGCGGGACGCACAGATACGCAGTATTTT.

J is TRBJ1-3 and V is TRBV5-1, with TRBD1 matching over 7 bases. The CDR3 sequence is 16 residues long. The trim removed 4 bases at V and 2 bases at J, leaving 9 bases unmatched. Per the germline V gene, CDR1 is SGHRS and CDR2 is YFSETQ. Here the CDR3 reads CASSQGQEGTGNTIYF. The CDR3, as DNA: TGCGCCAGCAGCCAAGGACAGGAGGGGACTGGAAACACCATATATTTT. The full variable domain, with the rest looked up from reference TRBV5-1 and TRBJ1-3, is KAGVTQTPRYLIKTRGQQVTLSCSPISGHRSVSWYQQTPGQGLQFLFEYFSETQRNKGNFPGRFSGRQFSNSRSEMNVSTLELGDSALYLCASSQGQEGTGNTIYFGEGSWLTVV.

The chain employs TRBV20-1 and TRBJ2-1, with 10 bases identical to TRBD2. From germline, CDR1 is DFQATT and CDR2 SNEGSKA (reference sequence). The CDR3 runs 15 residues. Unmatched junction bases numbered 7, after V lost 3 bases and J lost 5 bases. The CDR3: CSASSHSGGNNEQFF. Written as DNA, the CDR3 is TGCAGTGCTAGTAGTCATAGCGGGGGGAACAATGAGCAGTTCTTC.

The V gene is TRBV4-1, the J gene TRBJ2-6; 8 positions agree with TRBD1. The germline CDR1 and CDR2 sequences are MGHRA and YSYEKL. The CDR3 is 17 amino acids. V dropped 1 base and J dropped 4; count of bases not matched to a gene: 6. The CDR3 DNA sequence: TGCGCCAGCAGCCAAGTCGGCAGGGGGCGGGGGGCCAACGTCCTGACTTTC. Its protein is CASSQVGRGRGANVLTF.

CDR3 sequence (DNA): TGTGCCACCAGCAGACCGTTAAATCAGCCCCAGCATTTT. Amino acids: CATSRPLNQPQHF. The rearrangement links TRBV15 to TRBJ1-5; D not certain. Looked up from germline, CDR1 is LNHNV and CDR2 is YYDKDF (reference sequence). The germline V and J ends were trimmed by 2 bases and 4 bases, with 6 bases remaining between them. The CDR3 length is 13 residues.

CDR3 DNA: TGTGCCAGCAGCTCCGACCAGGGGGAGGTTAGTGAAAAACTGTTTTTT. Encoded protein: CASSSDQGEVSEKLFF. The chain combines TRBV9 with TRBJ1-4; TRBD1 matches at 7 bases. The CDR3 runs 16 residues. The germline V gene has CDR1 SGDLS and CDR2 YYNGEE. V gave up 4 bases and J gave up 7 bases; unmatched junction bases: 13.

This clone was recorded a few times. V gene TRBV27 combines with J gene TRBJ2-3, with a possible D match to TRBD2 (7 bases). The CDR3 runs to 17 residues. The germline V gene encodes CDR1 MNHEY and CDR2 SMNVEV (reference sequence). The ends were cut back, 1 base at V and 0 bases at J, with 14 bases in the middle. The CDR3 nucleotides read TGTGCCAGCAGTTTATGGGGAGGGGACACTAGCACAGATACGCAGTATTTT. This sequence encodes CASSLWGGDTSTDTQYF.

The CDR3 DNA is TGTGCCAGCATTAGACAGGGGGCTATTGAAGCTTTCTTT. It encodes CASIRQGAIEAFF. The J gene is TRBJ1-1, the V gene TRBV12-3 or TRBV12-4; TRBD1 matches 10 bases. Losses at the gene ends were 7 bases for V and 7 bases for J; bases not matched to a gene: 6. There are 13 residues in the CDR3.

This chain links TRBV7-3 with TRBJ1-1; 7 bases agree with TRBD1. CDR3 size: 15 residues. Germline values: CDR1 SGHTA, CDR2 FQGTGA. V trimming: 1 base; J trimming: 3 bases; junction bases outside the gene matches: 5. CDR3 coding DNA: TGTGCCAGCAGCTTAAGAGGGGACAGCCACACTGAAGCTTTCTTT. Protein product: CASSLRGDSHTEAFF.

The chain couples TRBV30 to TRBJ2-7; no definite D call. V was clipped by 0 bases and J by 2 bases, with 8 bases between them. This CDR3 comprises 13 residues. Germline CDR1 reads GTSNPN; CDR2 reads SVGIG (reference sequence). The CDR3 protein is CAWSVYLAYEQYF. CDR3 DNA: TGTGCCTGGAGTGTATACCTAGCCTACGAGCAGTACTTC.

The chain combines TRBV28 with TRBJ1-4, with 9 bases lining up with TRBD1. The V gene end was trimmed by 3 bases and the J gene end by 8 bases; junction bases not matched to a gene: 7. The length of the CDR3 is 15 residues. The germline V gene has CDR1 MDHEN and CDR2 SYDVKM. The CDR3 loop is CASSLWGDREEKLFF. As DNA, the CDR3 is TGTGCCAGCAGTTTGTGGGGGGACAGGGAGGAAAAACTGTTTTTT. The full variable domain, in which reference TRBV28 and TRBJ1-4 provide the parts outside the CDR3, is DVKVTQSSRYLVKRTGEKVFLECVQDMDHENMFWYRQDPGLGLRLIYFSYDVKMKEKGDIPEGYSVSREKKERFSLILESASTNQTSMYLCASSLWGDREEKLFFGSGTQLSVL.

This chain connects TRBV28 to TRBJ2-7; 9 bases are a match to TRBD2. J gave up 8 bases and V 6 bases, and 29 bases lay outside the gene matches. This CDR3 contains 20 residues. CDR1 is MDHEN and CDR2 is SYDVKM in the germline V gene. This CDR3 is CASRTRIGLAGKGWGGQQYF. The DNA for the CDR3 is TGTGCCAGCAGGACTCGAATAGGTCTAGCGGGGAAGGGATGGGGAGGGCAGCAGTACTTC.

This clone was seen just once. The chain employs TRBV7-2 and TRBJ1-1; 9 bases line up with TRBD1. The CDR3 extends over 16 amino acids. Germline V gene sequence: CDR1 SGHTA, CDR2 FQGNSA. The trim removed 4 bases at V and 1 base at J, leaving 7 bases unmatched. The CDR3 sequence is CASSSPTGGSNTEAFF. DNA for the CDR3: TGTGCCAGCAGCTCCCCGACAGGGGGATCGAACACTGAAGCTTTCTTT.

The chain links TRBV6-5 to TRBJ1-1; the match to TRBD1 covers 11 bases. The CDR3 contains 15 residues. Germline lookup yields CDR1 MNHEY and CDR2 SVGAGI. V was pared by 5 bases and J by 7 bases, with 9 bases of the junction left unmatched. CDR3 in amino acids: CASSRRTGGGIEAFF. The DNA for the CDR3 is TGTGCCAGCAGTCGCCGGACAGGGGGCGGGATTGAAGCTTTCTTT.

This sequence joins TRBV28 and TRBJ1-2, with TRBD1 matching 7 bases. J gave up 8 bases and V 6 bases, and 6 bases lay outside the gene matches. The germline gives CDR1 MDHEN, CDR2 SYDVKM. The length of the CDR3 is 12 residues. The CDR3 coding sequence is TGTGCCAGCAGCCTGACAGGGCCAGGCTACACCTTC. Amino acid sequence: CASSLTGPGYTF.

Of note for this clone: Other nucleotide sequences in the sample specify the same CDR3. The genes are TRBV14 and TRBJ1-3; D is unresolved. Trimming took off 1 base at V and 3 bases at J, with 4 bases between the two ends. The CDR3 extends over 13 amino acids. Germline lookup yields CDR1 SGHDN and CDR2 FVKESK. The chain's CDR3 is CASSQVRGNTIYF. CDR3 DNA sequence: TGTGCCAGCAGCCAAGTCCGTGGAAACACCATATATTTT.

This clone turned up a few times. The chain is built from TRBV5-5 and TRBJ2-4, with 16 bases fitting TRBD2. Germline loops: CDR1 SGHKS, CDR2 YYEKEE (reference sequence). This CDR3 contains 16 residues. V trimming: 4 bases; J trimming: 5 bases; junction bases outside the gene matches: 3. DNA of the CDR3: TGTGCCAGCAGCGCGGGACTAGCGGGAGGGGAAAACATTCAGTACTTC. Its translation is CASSAGLAGGENIQYF.

V gene TRBV27 combines with J gene TRBJ1-6; D possibly corresponds to TRBD1 (6 bases). Trimming shortened V by 5 bases and J by 0 bases, and 8 bases separated the two germline ends. The CDR3 is 15 amino acids. The germline gives CDR1 MNHEY, CDR2 SMNVEV (reference sequence). CDR3 amino acids: CASSVRGSYNSPLHF. The DNA for the CDR3 is TGTGCCAGCAGTGTCAGGGGCTCCTATAATTCACCCCTCCACTTT.

The chain recombines TRBV29-1 with TRBJ1-2, with D maybe TRBD1 (5 bases). The CDR3 has 13 amino acids. Trimming took off 3 bases at V and 6 bases at J, with 14 bases between the two ends. Germline CDR1 and CDR2: SQVTM and ANQGSEA. DNA for the CDR3: TGCAGCGTTGATTGGGCAGGGAGGCATGGCTACACCTTC. Encoded protein: CSVDWAGRHGYTF.